This T cell receptor (beta chain) was profiled in a study of cytomegalovirus exposure and HLA in healthy donors. Background on the study: About 79% of 398 genotyped donors fell in the Caucasian-associated ancestry cluster. Study-level results: TCR beta V- and J-gene trimming, according to a later analysis, was linked to a missense DCLRE1C variant.

CDR1 and CDR2 (germline): SNHLY, FYNNEI. CDR3 length: 15 residues. V shed 1 base and J shed 4 bases, with 14 bases lying between them. PCR amplification relied on 60 Vbeta primers (plus 13 Jbeta primers). TCRdb keeps only in-frame clones here, not all; method: immunoSEQ multiplex PCR. The data show over 150,000 clones, 65% to 90% seen once. Each donor's status was that of a healthy bone marrow donor. This clone appeared once. Its antigen is not identified. J is TRBJ2-7 and V is TRBV2, with D maybe TRBD1 (6 bases). The sample comprised PBMCs. The clonotype comes from a man aged 45 to 65 in good health and CMV-seropositive. Here the CDR3 DNA reads TGTGCCAGCAGTGAAGACTCCAGGGGAATGTACGAGCAGTACTTC. This encodes CASSEDSRGMYEQYF.